This T cell receptor beta chain derives from a study of blood T cells in healthy people across ages. This clonotype was observed at least ten times. The antigen is not known. The use of a sample-barcoded 5' primer and a J-beta primer mix characterized a second PCR of about 6 to 12 cycles. TCRdb independently ran MiXCR on the 5' RACE reads; one entry per CDR3 protein. The sample lists 500,000 to 700,000 distinct CDR3 sequences, about 30% occurring once. Staff drew roughly 10 milliliters of peripheral blood from each donor. Study-level findings and limits: Strongly correlated with naive T cell percentage was TCR beta diversity. Long-lived donors exceeded aged donors in naive CD4+ cells and diversity.

Germline CDR1 reads SGHKS; CDR2 reads YYEKEE (reference sequence). V was pared by 4 bases and J by 10 bases, with 12 bases of the junction left unmatched. The CDR3 runs to 15 residues. This receptor was identified in a woman older than 75 in good health. Sequenced sample: blood. The rearrangement joins TRBV5-5 to TRBJ2-1; TRBD1 matches at 9 bases. This CDR3 reads CASSMPGQGSREQFF. The DNA of the CDR3 is TGTGCCAGCAGCATGCCGGGACAGGGTAGCAGAGAGCAGTTCTTC.